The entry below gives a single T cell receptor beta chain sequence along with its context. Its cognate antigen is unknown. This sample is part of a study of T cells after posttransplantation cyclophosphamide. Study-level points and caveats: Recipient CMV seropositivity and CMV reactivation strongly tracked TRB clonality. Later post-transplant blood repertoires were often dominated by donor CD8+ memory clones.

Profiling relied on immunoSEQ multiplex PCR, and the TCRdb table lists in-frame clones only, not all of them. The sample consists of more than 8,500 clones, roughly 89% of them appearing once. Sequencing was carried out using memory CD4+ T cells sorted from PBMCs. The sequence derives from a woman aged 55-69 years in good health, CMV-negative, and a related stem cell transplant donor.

CDR3 residues: CASSLRQQVTDTQYF. The CDR3 coding sequence is TGTGCCAGCAGTTTAAGGCAACAGGTTACAGATACGCAGTATTTT. V usage is TRBV28 and J usage is TRBJ2-3; a weak D match, TRBD1 (5 bases). Trimming cost V 2 bases and J 3 bases, with 12 bases left between them. From germline, CDR1 is MDHEN and CDR2 SYDVKM. This CDR3 region has 15 residues.